The present T cell receptor beta chain was sequenced within a study of tumour-infiltrating T cells in Burkitt lymphoma. This clone was seen a few times. Measured with immunoSEQ multiplex PCR; TCRdb has only the in-frame clones, and not every one. The sample lists tens of thousands of clones; roughly 31% were seen once. The CDR3 has 12 amino acids. V dropped 4 bases and J dropped 8 bases, with 12 bases sitting between them. Germline V lookup: CDR1 GTSNPN, CDR2 SVGIG (reference sequence). The rearrangement joins TRBV30 to TRBJ1-3; D might be TRBD1 (5 bases). This clonotype originated in a human donor with Burkitt lymphoma. Input material: tumor tissue. The CDR3 region has the DNA TGTGCCTGGACAGGGTCTGGGCACACCATATATTTT. Its translation: CAWTGSGHTIYF.